This TCR beta chain stems from a study of T cells expressing NK-cell markers. Study-wide results and limits: These clonotypes additionally ranked first within the CD3+CD56-NKG2C+ fraction of four donors.

The CDR3 is 13 amino acids. The V gene's germline CDR1 is LGHDT and CDR2 YNNKEL (reference sequence). As concerns this clonotype: Its antigen remains unidentified.

Scientists made TCR beta cDNA using 5'RACE template switching with UMIs. No DNA is given; TCRdb re-called the 5' RACE reads and lists each CDR3 protein once. The sample totals about 400,000 distinct CDR3 sequences. Material: blood T cells: a sorted CD56 or NKG2C T cell subset, CD4+ or CD8+ T cells, or bulk PBMC T cells (not recorded which). This chain uses TRBV3-1 with TRBJ2-7. The clonotype was recovered from a woman between 50 and 59 years old in good health. This chain's CDR3 is CASSPLPAYEQYF.